These 24 T cell receptor beta chains were sequenced from one sample in a study of T cell responses to AZD1222 COVID-19 vaccine. TCRdb's copy holds only in-frame clones and misses some; the assay was immunoSEQ multiplex PCR. This table holds tens of thousands of clones, approximately 83% found once. The sequencing used peripheral blood, collected on day 0 of AZD1222 vaccination. These receptors originate from an adult in good health.

This chain joins TRBV9 and TRBJ1-3, with 10 positions matching TRBD1. The CDR3 spans 15 residues. CDR1 SGDLS and CDR2 YYNGEE come from the germline V gene. After removal of 2 bases from V and 4 bases from J, the junction contained 3 bases not matched to a gene. CDR3 in DNA: TGTGCCAGCAGCGTGGGACAGGGGATAGGAAACACCATATATTTT. It is translated as CASSVGQGIGNTIYF.

The genes are TRBV4-2 and TRBJ1-1, with D unresolved. The V gene lost 1 base and the J gene lost 3 bases, with 18 bases spanning the gap. The CDR3 is made up of 17 amino acids. Looked up from germline, CDR1 is LGHNA and CDR2 is YNFKEQ. The CDR3 bases are TGTGCCAGCAGCCAAGTATCAGTCCCCTTAAGTTACACTGAAGCTTTCTTT. Amino acids: CASSQVSVPLSYTEAFF.

This clone was counted between two and nine times. The chain employs TRBV25-1 and TRBJ2-2, with TRBD2 matching 7 bases. There are 14 residues in the CDR3. V gave up 7 bases and J gave up 2 bases; unmatched junction bases: 4. Germline values: CDR1 MGHDK, CDR2 SYGVNS. The CDR3: CASTGDYNTGELFF. The CDR3 nucleotides are TGTGCCAGCACGGGGGACTACAACACCGGGGAGCTGTTTTTT.

The chain joins TRBV28 to TRBJ1-2; possibly TRBD1 for D (5 bases). The V end lost 7 bases, the J end lost 2 bases, and 14 bases lay between the germline ends. This CDR3 region has 14 residues. Germline CDR1 and CDR2: MDHEN and SYDVKM. DNA of the CDR3: TGTGCCAGCACCTTAGGGGCAGAGAACTATGGCTACACCTTC. Protein sequence: CASTLGAENYGYTF.

In nucleotides, the CDR3 is TGTGCCAGCAGCTTGACCCGGGGGAATGAGCAGTTCTTC. Translated: CASSLTRGNEQFF. This chain uses TRBV11-3 with TRBJ2-1, with D maybe TRBD2 (6 bases). Per the germline V gene, CDR1 is SGHNT and CDR2 is YENEEA. The V end was cut by 3 bases, the J end by 7 bases, with 10 bases between. This CDR3 is built from 13 residues. Using reference TRBV11-3 and TRBJ2-1 for the parts outside the CDR3, the full variable domain is EAGVVQSPRYKIIEKKQPVAFWCNPISGHNTLYWYLQNLGQGPELLIRYENEEAVDDSQLPKDRFSAERLKGVDSTLKIQPAELGDSAVYLCASSLTRGNEQFFGPGTRLTVL.

The V and J genes are TRBV5-4 and TRBJ1-1; 9 bases align to TRBD1. The CDR3 contains 15 residues. Per the germline V gene, CDR1 is SGHNT and CDR2 is YYREEE (reference sequence). The junction had 9 bases not matched to a gene; V was cut back by 5 bases and J by 4 bases. CDR3 residues: CASSSQGAHSTEAFF. As DNA, the CDR3 is TGTGCCAGCAGTTCACAGGGGGCGCATTCCACTGAAGCTTTCTTT.

CDR3 sequence: CASSEGQGRGEAFF. CDR3 bases: TGTGCCAGCAGTGAGGGACAGGGGAGGGGTGAAGCTTTCTTT. This rearrangement joins TRBV6-1 to TRBJ1-1; 10 bases line up with TRBD1. V lost 3 bases and J lost 7; bases outside the gene matches: 5. Germline loops: CDR1 MNHNS, CDR2 SASEGT. This CDR3 contains 14 residues.

The chain has TRBV7-6 and TRBJ2-3; TRBD1 is a possible D gene (5 bases). The CDR3 is made up of 15 amino acids. Trimming left V 0 bases short and J 6 bases short, with 13 bases between. CDR1 and CDR2 (germline): SGHVS, FNYEAQ. Here the CDR3 reads CASSLAAGRSDTQYF. CDR3 DNA sequence: TGTGCCAGCAGCTTAGCGGCAGGGCGGTCCGATACGCAGTATTTT.

J is TRBJ1-2 and V is TRBV19, with TRBD1 matching 7 bases. CDR3 length equals 16 residues. Germline V CDR1 and CDR2: LNHDA, SQIVND (reference sequence). V lost 5 bases, J lost 3 bases, and 12 bases stayed unmatched. In nucleotides, the CDR3 is TGTGCCAGTAGTTTACTACGACAGGGAGGAGACTATGGCTACACCTTC. This codes for CASSLLRQGGDYGYTF.

This chain uses TRBV5-4 with TRBJ2-7, with D maybe TRBD2 (6 bases). This CDR3 spans 15 amino acids. Looked up from germline, CDR1 is SGHNT and CDR2 is YYREEE (reference sequence). The DNA of the CDR3 is TGTGCGTATATCAATCGGGGGTTCACCTCCTACGAGCAGTACTTC. Translated: CAYINRGFTSYEQYF.

This clone occurred once. This chain connects TRBV28 to TRBJ1-4, with a weak D call TRBD1 (6 bases). In germline, CDR1 is MDHEN, CDR2 SYDVKM. Trimming took 2 bases from V and 10 from J, leaving 14 bases between them. The CDR3 loop spans 14 amino acids. In DNA, the CDR3 is TGTGCCAGCAGTTTAGAGGGGGTGGTTGGAAAACTGTTTTTT. Translated, it gives CASSLEGVVGKLFF.

The rearrangement uses TRBV19 and TRBJ2-7; TRBD1 is a possible D gene (6 bases). The CDR3 has 16 residues. Per the germline V gene, CDR1 is LNHDA and CDR2 is SQIVND (reference sequence). Deletions cut 5 bases from V and 3 bases from J, with 20 bases between. CDR3 in amino acids: CASSVSDSPDFYEQYF. DNA for the CDR3: TGTGCCAGTAGTGTTTCGGACAGCCCCGACTTCTACGAGCAGTACTTC.

V usage is TRBV7-3 and J usage is TRBJ2-5, with D possibly matching TRBD1 (6 bases). CDR3 length: 13 amino acids. Trimming pared 4 bases from V and 9 bases from J, leaving 15 bases between. Germline CDR1 SGHTA, CDR2 FQGTGA. The CDR3 protein is CASSSQGGGPQYF. The CDR3 DNA reads as TGTGCCAGCAGCTCACAGGGTGGGGGACCCCAGTACTTC.

The chain has TRBV7-6 and TRBJ2-1; TRBD1 is a possible D gene (6 bases). Trimming removed 5 bases from V and 5 bases from J, with 19 bases in between. This CDR3 has 16 amino acids. Germline loops: CDR1 SGHVS, CDR2 FNYEAQ. CDR3 protein: CASSKEPPRGNNEQFF. The CDR3 DNA reads TGTGCCAGCAGCAAAGAACCTCCGAGGGGGAACAATGAGCAGTTCTTC.

This chain uses TRBV5-6 with TRBJ1-5, with D unclear. The CDR3 extends over 14 amino acids. Trimming pared 0 bases from V and 2 bases from J, leaving 6 bases between. Germline CDR1 is SGHDT and CDR2 is YYEEEE. CDR3 protein: CASSLGRGNQPQHF. The CDR3 DNA follows: TGTGCCAGCAGCTTGGGAAGGGGCAATCAGCCCCAGCATTTT. Full variable domain (outside the CDR3, taken from reference TRBV5-6 and TRBJ1-5): DAGVTQSPTHLIKTRGQQVTLRCSPKSGHDTVSWYQQALGQGPQFIFQYYEEEERQRGNFPDRFSGHQFPNYSSELNVNALLLGDSALYLCASSLGRGNQPQHFGDGTRLSIL.

This chain joins TRBV5-6 and TRBJ1-2, with D unclear. Germline V gene sequence: CDR1 SGHDT, CDR2 YYEEEE. The V gene lost 2 bases and the J gene lost 3 bases, with 11 bases spanning the gap. The CDR3 is 14 amino acids. The CDR3 here is CASSLGGSYYGYTF. CDR3 nucleotide sequence: TGTGCCAGCAGCTTAGGCGGCAGTTACTATGGCTACACCTTC.

The chain recombines TRBV27 with TRBJ1-1; 10 positions agree with TRBD1. The CDR3 is made up of 17 amino acids. The germline CDR1 and CDR2 sequences are MNHEY and SMNVEV (reference sequence). Trimming at V came to 1 base and at J to 1 base, leaving 6 bases not matched to a gene. CDR3 bases: TGTGCCAGCAGTTTATTGACAGGGGGCATAGGGAACACTGAAGCTTTCTTT. Encoded protein: CASSLLTGGIGNTEAFF.

The chain couples TRBV28 to TRBJ1-5; 10 bases map to TRBD1. Looked up from germline, CDR1 is MDHEN and CDR2 is SYDVKM. Trimming removed 4 bases from V and 4 bases from J; junction bases left unmatched: 10. This CDR3 region has 17 residues. The CDR3 protein is CASSSRSTGGPNQPQHF. The CDR3 nucleotides read TGTGCCAGCAGTTCCCGATCGACAGGGGGCCCGAATCAGCCCCAGCATTTT.

This clone was counted between two and nine times. The chain joins TRBV21-1 to TRBJ2-1. TRBV21-1 is annotated as a pseudogene. The CDR3 length is 16 residues. The CDR3 nucleotides read TGTGCCAGCAGCAAAACCCCCCAGCCGAGGGGCAATGAGCAGTTCTTC. It translates to CASSKTPQPRGNEQFF.

This clone occurred a few times. This chain's CDR3 is CSVVMGGGSGYTF. The CDR3 DNA sequence: TGCAGCGTTGTTATGGGGGGCGGGAGTGGCTACACCTTC. The J gene is TRBJ1-2, the V gene TRBV29-1; D perhaps matches TRBD1 (6 bases). The CDR3 covers 13 residues. Germline CDR1 is SQVTM and CDR2 is ANQGSEA. The germline V and J ends were trimmed by 4 bases and 7 bases, with 16 bases remaining between them. Based on the CDR3 plus reference TRBV29-1 and TRBJ1-2, the full variable domain is SAVISQKPSRDICQRGTSLTIQCQVDSQVTMMFWYRQQPGQSLTLIATANQGSEATYESGFVIDKFPISRPNLTFSTLTVSNMSPEDSSIYLCSVVMGGGSGYTFGSGTRLTVV.

As for this clone: This sample includes further DNA sequences coding for the same CDR3. The chain carries TRBV11-3 and TRBJ2-3, with unresolved D. Trimming left V 1 base short and J 2 bases short, with 7 bases between. CDR3 length: 14 residues. Germline values: CDR1 SGHNT, CDR2 YENEEA. Written as DNA, the CDR3 is TGTGCCAGCAGCTTAGGAGCGTCCACAGATACGCAGTATTTT. Amino acids: CASSLGASTDTQYF.

The chain carries TRBV27 and TRBJ1-5; D gene uncertain. Germline CDR1 and CDR2: MNHEY and SMNVEV (reference sequence). Trimming pared 3 bases from V and 3 bases from J, leaving 6 bases between. The CDR3 has 13 residues. This CDR3 is CASSFQYNQPQHF. For the CDR3, the DNA is TGTGCCAGCAGTTTTCAGTACAATCAGCCCCAGCATTTT.

The V gene is TRBV4-2, the J gene TRBJ1-2; 8 bases are shared with TRBD1. With V trimmed by 4 bases and J by 4 bases, 8 bases remained unmatched. CDR3 length equals 15 residues. Germline V CDR1 and CDR2: LGHNA, YNFKEQ. CDR3 residues: CASSRTGGVGYGYTF. Written as DNA, the CDR3 is TGTGCCAGCAGCCGCACAGGGGGAGTCGGCTATGGCTACACCTTC.

This chain uses TRBV19 with TRBJ1-5, with D perhaps matching TRBD1 (5 bases). The CDR3 covers 14 residues. The germline V and J ends were trimmed by 3 bases and 12 bases, with 18 bases remaining between them. Germline CDR1 LNHDA, CDR2 SQIVND (reference sequence). The CDR3 reads CASSIWGSNDYQHF. Here the CDR3 DNA reads TGTGCCAGTAGTATTTGGGGGAGCAATGACTACCAGCATTTT.